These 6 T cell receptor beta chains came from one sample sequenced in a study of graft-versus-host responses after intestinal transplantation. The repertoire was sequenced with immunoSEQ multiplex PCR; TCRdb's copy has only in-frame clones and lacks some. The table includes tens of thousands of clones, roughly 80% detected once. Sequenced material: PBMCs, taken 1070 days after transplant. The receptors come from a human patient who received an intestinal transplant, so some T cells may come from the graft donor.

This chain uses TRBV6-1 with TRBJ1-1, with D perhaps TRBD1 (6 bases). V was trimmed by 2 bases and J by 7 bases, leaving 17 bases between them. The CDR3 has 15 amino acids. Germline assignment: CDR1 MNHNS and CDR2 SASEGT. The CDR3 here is CASSEMGGAHFEAFF. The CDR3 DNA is TGTGCCAGCAGTGAAATGGGGGGGGCCCACTTTGAAGCTTTCTTT.

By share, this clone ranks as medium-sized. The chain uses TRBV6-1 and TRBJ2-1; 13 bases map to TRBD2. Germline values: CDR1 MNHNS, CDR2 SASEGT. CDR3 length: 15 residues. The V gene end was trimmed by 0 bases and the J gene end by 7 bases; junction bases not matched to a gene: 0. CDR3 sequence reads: CASSEALAGGNEQFF. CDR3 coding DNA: TGTGCCAGCAGTGAAGCACTAGCGGGGGGGAATGAGCAGTTCTTC.

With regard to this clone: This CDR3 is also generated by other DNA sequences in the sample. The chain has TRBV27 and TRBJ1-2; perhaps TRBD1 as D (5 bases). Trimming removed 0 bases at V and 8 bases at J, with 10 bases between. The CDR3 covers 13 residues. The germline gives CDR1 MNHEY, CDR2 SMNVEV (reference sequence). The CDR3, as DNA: TGTGCCAGCAGTTTATCGCGGGGGGACGGCTACACCTTC. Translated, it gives CASSLSRGDGYTF.

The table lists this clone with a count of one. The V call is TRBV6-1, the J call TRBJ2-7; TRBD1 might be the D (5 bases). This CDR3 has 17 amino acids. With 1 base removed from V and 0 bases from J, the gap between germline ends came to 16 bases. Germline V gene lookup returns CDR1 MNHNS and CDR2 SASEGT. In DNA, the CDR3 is TGTGCCAGCAGTGAAGTCCAGGGAATTCATCTCTCCTACGAGCAGTACTTC. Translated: CASSEVQGIHLSYEQYF.

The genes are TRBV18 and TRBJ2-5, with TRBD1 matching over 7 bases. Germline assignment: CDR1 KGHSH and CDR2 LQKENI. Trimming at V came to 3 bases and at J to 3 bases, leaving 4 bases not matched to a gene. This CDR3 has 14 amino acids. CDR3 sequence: CASSPGQRKETQYF. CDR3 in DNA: TGTGCCAGCTCACCGGGACAGAGAAAAGAGACCCAGTACTTC.

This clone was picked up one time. The CDR3 nucleotides are TGCGCCAGCAGCCAGGAAGTCGGGGAGCTGTTTTTT. This encodes CASSQEVGELFF. This chain joins TRBV4-1 and TRBJ2-2; no clear D gene. Germline lookup yields CDR1 MGHRA and CDR2 YSYEKL. With 3 bases removed from V and 7 bases from J, the gap between germline ends came to 6 bases. There are 12 residues in the CDR3.